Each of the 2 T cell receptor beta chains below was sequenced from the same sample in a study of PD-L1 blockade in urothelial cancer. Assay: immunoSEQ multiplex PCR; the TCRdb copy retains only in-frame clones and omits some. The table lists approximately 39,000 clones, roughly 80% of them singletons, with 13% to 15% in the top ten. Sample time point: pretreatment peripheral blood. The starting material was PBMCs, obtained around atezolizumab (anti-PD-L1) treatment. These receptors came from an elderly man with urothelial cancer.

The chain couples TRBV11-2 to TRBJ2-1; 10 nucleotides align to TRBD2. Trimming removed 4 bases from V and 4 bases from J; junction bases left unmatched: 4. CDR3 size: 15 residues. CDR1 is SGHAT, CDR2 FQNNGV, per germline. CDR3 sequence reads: CASSSLAGKYNEQFF. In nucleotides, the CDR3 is TGTGCCAGCAGCTCACTAGCGGGAAAATACAATGAGCAGTTCTTC. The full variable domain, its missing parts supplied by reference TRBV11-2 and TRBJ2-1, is EAGVAQSPRYKIIEKRQSVAFWCNPISGHATLYWYQQILGQGPKLLIQFQNNGVVDDSQLPKDRFSAERLKGVDSTLKIQPAKLEDSAVYLCASSSLAGKYNEQFFGPGTRLTVL.

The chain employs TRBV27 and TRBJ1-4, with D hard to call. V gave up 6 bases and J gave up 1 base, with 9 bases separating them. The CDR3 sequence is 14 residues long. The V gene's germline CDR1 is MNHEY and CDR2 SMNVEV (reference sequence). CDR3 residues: CASSSSGTNEKLFF. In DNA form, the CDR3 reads TGTGCCAGCAGCTCCAGTGGAACTAATGAAAAACTGTTTTTT. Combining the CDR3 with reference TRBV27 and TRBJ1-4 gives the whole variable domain EAQVTQNPRYLITVTGKKLTVTCSQNMNHEYMSWYRQDPGLGLRQIYYSMNVEVTDKGDVPEGYKVSRKEKRNFPLILESPSPNQTSLYFCASSSSGTNEKLFFGSGTQLSVL.